This TCR beta chain derives from a study of blood T cell repertoires in COVID-19. This clone was seen only a few times. The data were produced by immunoSEQ multiplex PCR, yet TCRdb's version contains in-frame clones alone and is incomplete. The sample carries some 190,000 clones, about 80% recorded once. V was shortened by 4 bases and J by 6 bases, with 11 bases between the two germline ends. Germline CDR1 reads SGHNT; CDR2 reads YYREEE (reference sequence). The CDR3 runs to 13 residues. The clonotype originates from a man aged 55 to 70 who had been exposed to COVID-19. The chain recombines TRBV5-4 with TRBJ2-1; D ambiguous. Source material: PBMCs or T cells enriched from blood (not recorded which). CDR3 protein: CASSQQWLNEQFF. The DNA of the CDR3 is TGTGCCAGCAGCCAACAGTGGCTCAATGAGCAGTTCTTC.